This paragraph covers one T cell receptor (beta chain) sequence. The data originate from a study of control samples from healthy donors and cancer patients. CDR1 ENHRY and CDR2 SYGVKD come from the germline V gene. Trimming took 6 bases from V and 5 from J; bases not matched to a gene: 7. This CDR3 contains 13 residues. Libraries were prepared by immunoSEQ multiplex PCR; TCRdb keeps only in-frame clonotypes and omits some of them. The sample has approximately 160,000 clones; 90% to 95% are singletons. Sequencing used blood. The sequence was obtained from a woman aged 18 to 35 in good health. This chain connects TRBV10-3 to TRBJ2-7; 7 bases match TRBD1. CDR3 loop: CAISVGQHDEQYF. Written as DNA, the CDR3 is TGTGCCATCAGCGTGGGACAGCACGACGAGCAGTACTTC.